Below are 30 T cell receptor beta chains sequenced from a single sample in a study of blood T cell repertoires in COVID-19. Clones were sequenced by immunoSEQ multiplex PCR, and TCRdb holds only the in-frame ones, with some missing. The sample carries 56,000 or so clones, about 91% recorded once. Sequencing used peripheral blood. These receptors came from an older woman with COVID-19, enrolled during active disease.

This clone was counted a single time. The chain couples TRBV11-2 to TRBJ2-7; possibly TRBD1 for D (6 bases). The CDR3 sequence is 14 residues long. Trimming took 6 bases from V and 3 from J, leaving 15 bases between them. Germline CDR1 is SGHAT and CDR2 is FQNNGV. CDR3 sequence (DNA): TGTGCCAGCAGATTAACAGGGTTTTACTACGAGCAGTACTTC. It is translated as CASRLTGFYYEQYF.

V and J are TRBV4-2 and TRBJ2-7; D is unresolved. The CDR3 totals 14 residues. Germline CDR1 LGHNA, CDR2 YNFKEQ. V gave up 1 base and J gave up 2 bases, with 9 bases separating them. The chain's CDR3 is CASSQGPVPYEQYF. CDR3 in DNA: TGTGCCAGCAGCCAAGGTCCAGTTCCCTACGAGCAGTACTTC.

This rearrangement joins TRBV11-2 to TRBJ1-4; maybe TRBD1 (5 bases). The CDR3 runs to 15 residues. Trimming shortened V by 4 bases and J by 2 bases, and 11 bases separated the two germline ends. The germline gives CDR1 SGHAT, CDR2 FQNNGV. CDR3 DNA sequence: TGTGCCAGCAGCTCTCCAGGGATGACTAATGAAAAACTGTTTTTT. Translating it yields CASSSPGMTNEKLFF.

The rearrangement links TRBV5-5 to TRBJ2-3; tentatively, D is TRBD2 (6 bases). This CDR3 is 14 amino acids long. Germline V lookup: CDR1 SGHKS, CDR2 YYEKEE (reference sequence). V was shortened by 1 base and J by 1 base, with 7 bases between the two germline ends. CDR3 nucleotide sequence: TGTGCCAGCAGCTTGATAGCGGGCACAGATACGCAGTATTTT. Residues: CASSLIAGTDTQYF.

This sequence joins TRBV19 and TRBJ2-6; 9 bases are a match to TRBD2. Germline V gene data show CDR1 as LNHDA and CDR2 as SQIVND (reference sequence). This CDR3 has 17 residues. V lost 3 bases, J lost 1 base, and 4 bases stayed unmatched. The CDR3 sequence: CASSIVSGSSGANVLTF. The CDR3 region has the DNA TGTGCCAGTAGTATCGTTAGCGGGAGTTCTGGGGCCAACGTCCTGACTTTC. The whole variable domain, filled in from reference TRBV19 and TRBJ2-6, reads DGGITQSPKYLFRKEGQNVTLSCEQNLNHDAMYWYRQDPGQGLRLIYYSQIVNDFQKGDIAEGYSVSREKKESFPLTVTSAQKNPTAFYLCASSIVSGSSGANVLTFGAGSRLTVL.

The CDR3 sequence: CASSPRDSASGELFF. CDR3 sequence (DNA): TGTGCCAGCTCGCCCCGGGACTCCGCGTCCGGGGAGCTGTTTTTT. The J gene is TRBJ2-2, the V gene TRBV18; D perhaps matches TRBD2 (6 bases). The germline gives CDR1 KGHSH, CDR2 LQKENI. Trimming took 6 bases from V and 6 from J, leaving 17 bases between them. CDR3 length: 15 amino acids.

The chain carries TRBV14 and TRBJ1-3; TRBD1 matches 8 bases. Looked up from germline, CDR1 is SGHDN and CDR2 is FVKESK. Trimming took 3 bases from V and 4 from J; bases not matched to a gene: 5. The CDR3 is made up of 15 amino acids. Here the CDR3 DNA reads TGTGCCAGCAGCCAGAGACAGGGGCAAGGAAACACCATATATTTT. Translation gives CASSQRQGQGNTIYF. The full variable domain, in which reference TRBV14 and TRBJ1-3 provide the parts outside the CDR3, is EAGVTQFPSHSVIEKGQTVTLRCDPISGHDNLYWYRRVMGKEIKFLLHFVKESKQDESGMPNNRFLAERTGGTYSTLKVQPAELEDSGVYFCASSQRQGQGNTIYFGEGSWLTVV.

This chain links TRBV27 with TRBJ2-7; 9 bases fit TRBD1. This CDR3 has 17 residues. V dropped 3 bases and J dropped 4; count of bases not matched to a gene: 13. In germline, CDR1 is MNHEY, CDR2 SMNVEV (reference sequence). CDR3 protein: CASSFCPGQGIFYEQYF. CDR3 sequence (DNA): TGTGCCAGCAGTTTTTGTCCGGGACAGGGAATTTTTTACGAGCAGTACTTC.

This chain links TRBV24-1 with TRBJ1-3, with D unclear. The CDR3 extends over 11 amino acids. Trimming pared 7 bases from V and 4 bases from J, leaving 4 bases between. Germline V gene data show CDR1 as KGHDR and CDR2 as SFDVKD. CDR3 in DNA: TGTGCCACCAGCTTGGGAAACACCATATATTTT. This encodes CATSLGNTIYF.

V and J are TRBV19 and TRBJ1-5; 9 bases match TRBD1. This CDR3 is built from 15 residues. V lost 5 bases to trimming and J lost 7 bases; unmatched junction nucleotides: 9. In germline, CDR1 is LNHDA, CDR2 SQIVND (reference sequence). The CDR3: CASSVLQGAWQPQHF. CDR3 DNA: TGTGCCAGTAGTGTCCTACAGGGGGCATGGCAGCCCCAGCATTTT.

The genes are TRBV6-5 and TRBJ2-5, with a possible D match to TRBD2 (5 bases). V dropped 2 bases and J dropped 7 bases, with 8 bases sitting between them. CDR1 MNHEY and CDR2 SVGAGI come from the germline V gene. This CDR3 has 12 amino acids. CDR3 nucleotides: TGTGCCAGCAGTTACGGACTCGGGACCCAGTACTTC. Its translation: CASSYGLGTQYF.

This chain connects TRBV5-1 to TRBJ1-5; the D gene is possibly TRBD1 (5 bases). V lost 4 bases and J lost 3, with 8 bases in between. This CDR3 has 13 residues. In germline, CDR1 is SGHRS, CDR2 YFSETQ. The CDR3 loop is CASSGAPNQPQHF. CDR3 nucleotides: TGCGCCAGCAGCGGGGCTCCCAATCAGCCCCAGCATTTT.

This chain uses TRBV4-3 with TRBJ2-7, with 11 positions matching TRBD2. This CDR3 comprises 17 residues. The germline gives CDR1 LGHNA, CDR2 YSLEER. V dropped 0 bases and J dropped 7; count of bases not matched to a gene: 11. CDR3 sequence reads: CASSQERSVAGGREQYF. CDR3 nucleotides: TGCGCCAGCAGCCAAGAGAGGTCGGTAGCGGGGGGGAGGGAGCAGTACTTC.

This clone showed up just once. The chain joins TRBV6-5 to TRBJ2-5; D might be TRBD2 (6 bases). CDR3 size: 15 residues. Germline CDR1 is MNHEY and CDR2 is SVGAGI. V gave up 0 bases and J gave up 2 bases, with 10 bases separating them. The CDR3 loop reads CASSYSWGRQETQYF. The CDR3 nucleotides are TGTGCCAGCAGTTACTCGTGGGGGAGGCAAGAGACCCAGTACTTC.

The chain joins TRBV20-1 to TRBJ1-1; D is unclear. The germline gives CDR1 DFQATT, CDR2 SNEGSKA (reference sequence). The CDR3 runs 12 residues. Trimming took off 3 bases at V and 3 bases at J, with 8 bases between the two ends. The CDR3 spells CSASPPDTEAFF. CDR3 sequence (DNA): TGCAGTGCTAGTCCCCCGGACACTGAAGCTTTCTTT.

The gene calls are TRBV19 and TRBJ2-7; D uncertain. The germline gives CDR1 LNHDA, CDR2 SQIVND (reference sequence). This CDR3 region has 14 residues. The V end lost 3 bases, the J end lost 2 bases, and 11 bases lay between the germline ends. CDR3 nucleotide sequence: TGTGCCAGTAGTATGGTACAGTCCCCCTACGAGCAGTACTTC. This codes for CASSMVQSPYEQYF.

This clone was seen only a few times. The chain has TRBV5-1 and TRBJ1-4, with 11 positions matching TRBD1. This CDR3 region has 17 residues. V lost 1 base, J lost 5 bases, and 7 bases stayed unmatched. Germline loops: CDR1 SGHRS, CDR2 YFSETQ. CDR3 in DNA: TGCGCCAGCAGCTTGAGGGGACAGGGGGGCCCAAATGAAAAACTGTTTTTT. Protein product: CASSLRGQGGPNEKLFF. The full variable domain, in which reference TRBV5-1 and TRBJ1-4 provide the parts outside the CDR3, is KAGVTQTPRYLIKTRGQQVTLSCSPISGHRSVSWYQQTPGQGLQFLFEYFSETQRNKGNFPGRFSGRQFSNSRSEMNVSTLELGDSALYLCASSLRGQGGPNEKLFFGSGTQLSVL.

Notes on this clone: A read error may produce the germline difference seen at one junction end. The genes are TRBV28 and TRBJ2-1; 10 bases fit TRBD1. CDR1 is MDHEN, CDR2 SYDVKM, per germline. This CDR3 is built from 14 residues. Here the CDR3 reads CASSFGDRGHEQFF. The CDR3 bases are TGTGCCAGTAGTTTTGGGGACAGGGGACATGAGCAGTTCTTC.

This clone was counted once. The chain is built from TRBV4-2 and TRBJ1-4, with D possibly matching TRBD1 (5 bases). Trimming cost V 0 bases and J 1 base, with 9 bases left between them. Germline V lookup: CDR1 LGHNA, CDR2 YNFKEQ. The CDR3 loop spans 16 amino acids. The CDR3, as DNA: TGTGCCAGCAGCCAAGACCCCCAGGGAACTAATGAAAAACTGTTTTTT. Protein product: CASSQDPQGTNEKLFF.

CDR3 DNA sequence: TGTGCCAGCATTGGTTTAGGGGGGGGTTCTGAAGCTTTCTTT. Its translation is CASIGLGGGSEAFF. The V gene is TRBV6-5, the J gene TRBJ1-1; the D gene is possibly TRBD1 (6 bases). Trimming took off 7 bases at V and 6 bases at J, with 18 bases between the two ends. The CDR3 contains 14 residues. CDR1 MNHEY and CDR2 SVGAGI come from the germline V gene.

The chain has TRBV28 and TRBJ1-5; possibly TRBD1 for D (5 bases). Trimming pared 7 bases from V and 3 bases from J, leaving 16 bases between. The CDR3 has 15 residues. Germline CDR1 MDHEN, CDR2 SYDVKM. This CDR3 reads CASTLGADFNQPQHF. DNA for the CDR3: TGTGCCAGCACCCTAGGGGCAGACTTCAATCAGCCCCAGCATTTT.

This clone showed up many times. The chain recombines TRBV5-1 with TRBJ2-4, with D perhaps matching TRBD1 (6 bases). V lost 5 bases and J lost 0, with 15 bases in between. The CDR3 runs to 16 residues. Looked up from germline, CDR1 is SGHRS and CDR2 is YFSETQ. Written as DNA, the CDR3 is TGCGCCAGCAGGGGGGCGGCAGATCTAGCCAAAAACATTCAGTACTTC. Protein: CASRGAADLAKNIQYF.

The genes are TRBV11-3 and TRBJ2-7, with D perhaps TRBD2 (7 bases). The germline V gene encodes CDR1 SGHNT and CDR2 YENEEA. The CDR3 totals 15 residues. V was pared by 0 bases and J by 3 bases, with 12 bases between. CDR3 sequence reads: CASSLDGGGLYEQYF. CDR3 coding DNA: TGTGCCAGCAGCTTAGACGGCGGGGGCCTCTACGAGCAGTACTTC.

This rearrangement joins TRBV5-4 to TRBJ2-2, with TRBD2 as a possible D gene (7 bases). The CDR3 spans 15 residues. V dropped 2 bases and J dropped 7 bases, with 15 bases sitting between them. Germline CDR1 is SGHNT and CDR2 is YYREEE (reference sequence). CDR3 DNA sequence: TGTGCCAGCAGCTTCGGGGGGCCCGGAAACGGGGAGCTGTTTTTT. Its protein is CASSFGGPGNGELFF.

The V gene is TRBV19, the J gene TRBJ2-3; 9 bases match TRBD2. Germline assignment: CDR1 LNHDA and CDR2 SQIVND (reference sequence). There are 15 residues in the CDR3. Trimming cost V 4 bases and J 4 bases; bases outside gene matches: 6. The CDR3 loop is CASSTSGIGADTQYF. The CDR3, as DNA: TGTGCCAGTAGTACTAGCGGGATCGGGGCAGATACGCAGTATTTT.

The rearrangement uses TRBV30 and TRBJ2-2; 9 bases line up with TRBD2. This CDR3 is 14 amino acids long. V shed 4 bases, J shed 4 bases, and the junction held 4 bases outside the gene matches. Germline lookup yields CDR1 GTSNPN and CDR2 SVGIG (reference sequence). The chain's CDR3 is CAWTPGLATGELFF. The CDR3 DNA sequence: TGTGCCTGGACCCCGGGACTAGCCACCGGGGAGCTGTTTTTT.

The chain joins TRBV7-2 to TRBJ2-7, with D perhaps matching TRBD2 (6 bases). The V end lost 0 bases, the J end lost 7 bases, and 13 bases lay between the germline ends. CDR3 length equals 14 residues. Germline loops: CDR1 SGHTA, CDR2 FQGNSA. This CDR3 reads CASSLAGGSGEQYF. The CDR3 bases are TGTGCCAGCAGCTTAGCTGGAGGGTCAGGAGAGCAGTACTTC.

This chain connects TRBV10-3 to TRBJ2-3, with 8 positions matching TRBD1. Trimming took 8 bases from V and 5 from J; bases not matched to a gene: 3. This CDR3 spans 12 amino acids. Germline V gene data show CDR1 as ENHRY and CDR2 as SYGVKD. The CDR3 bases are TGTGCCATCGGACAGGGTGAAGATACGCAGTATTTT. It yields the protein CAIGQGEDTQYF.

This clone was counted once. The chain recombines TRBV5-4 with TRBJ2-2; D gene ambiguous. V shed 4 bases and J shed 7 bases, with 14 bases lying between them. This CDR3 region has 14 residues. Germline CDR1 reads SGHNT; CDR2 reads YYREEE (reference sequence). CDR3 coding DNA: TGTGCCAGCAGCCCCCTAGGATCAGACGGGGAGCTGTTTTTT. This codes for CASSPLGSDGELFF.

V and J are TRBV5-4 and TRBJ2-7, with TRBD2 identical over 13 bases. Losses at the gene ends were 4 bases for V and 7 bases for J; bases not matched to a gene: 8. CDR3 size: 15 residues. Germline CDR1 reads SGHNT; CDR2 reads YYREEE (reference sequence). This CDR3 is CASSRGTSGVGEQYF. Written as DNA, the CDR3 is TGTGCCAGCAGCCGTGGGACTAGCGGGGTGGGTGAGCAGTACTTC.